This is a list of T cell receptor beta chains from one sample in a study of identical twins. TCRdb itself ran the 5' RACE reads through MiXCR, one entry per CDR3 protein. The sample contains 300,000 to 400,000 distinct CDR3 sequences, approximately 13% of which appear only once. This sample also appeared in a second study, on yellow fever vaccine responses in identical twins.

Sequencing input: CD8+ T cells sorted from blood. These TCRs come from a woman aged 18-29 years in good health. Each CDR3 is given with its conserved first and last residue. The D gene is left open where the match is weak. The listing skips clone size in some rows; elsewhere it reads once, few, many or a size class.

abundance | j_gene | v_gene | d_gene | CDR3aa | CDR3nt
few | TRBJ2-2 | TRBV12-3/TRBV12-4 | - | CASIQGQATGELFF | TGTGCCAGCATTCAAGGCCAGGCCACCGGGGAGCTGTTTTTT
many | TRBJ1-1 | TRBV5-6 | TRBD1 | CASSRTGWGEAFF | TGTGCCAGCAGCAGGACAGGGTGGGGTGAAGCTTTCTTT
many | TRBJ2-4 | TRBV15 | TRBD1 | CATSSWTGDIQYF | TGTGCCACCAGCAGTTGGACAGGGGACATTCAGTACTTC
few | TRBJ2-7 | TRBV20-1 | - | CSALRTEAYEQYF | TGCAGTGCCCTCCGGACGGAAGCCTACGAGCAGTACTTC
- | TRBJ2-7 | TRBV4-2 | TRBD2 | CASSQDGLAGVYEQYF | TGTGCCAGCAGCCAAGATGGGTTAGCGGGAGTCTACGAGCAGTACTTC
- | TRBJ1-1 | TRBV6-4 | - | CASSVRANTEAFF | TGTGCCAGCAGTGTGAGGGCGAACACTGAAGCTTTCTTT
few | TRBJ2-3 | TRBV6-1 | - | CASSARRDSTDTQYF | TGTGCCAGCAGTGCACGTCGGGACAGCACAGATACGCAGTATTTT
- | TRBJ2-7 | TRBV7-9 | TRBD2 | CASSRGVDYEQYF | TGTGCCAGCAGCCGGGGGGTAGACTACGAGCAGTACTTC
many | TRBJ2-7 | TRBV28 | TRBD1 | CASSQWTGFVTSSYEQYF | TGTGCCAGCAGTCAATGGACAGGGTTCGTGACCTCTTCCTACGAGCAGTACTTC
- | TRBJ2-3 | TRBV2 | TRBD2 | CASSERDSSTDTQYF | TGTGCCAGCAGCGAGCGGGACTCTAGCACAGATACGCAGTATTTT
- | TRBJ2-5 | TRBV7-8 | - | CASSPGDRTQETQYF | TGTGCCAGCAGCCCGGGGGACAGAACACAAGAGACCCAGTACTTC
- | TRBJ1-1 | TRBV5-4 | TRBD1 | CASRRTGAENTEAFF | TGTGCCAGCAGAAGGACAGGGGCCGAGAACACTGAAGCTTTCTTT
many | TRBJ2-1 | TRBV5-1 | - | CASSPSGSRNEQFF | TGCGCCAGCAGCCCCTCCGGGAGTCGGAATGAGCAGTTCTTC
many | TRBJ1-5 | TRBV4-1 | - | CASSQVENSNQPQHF | TGCGCCAGCAGCCAAGTGGAAAATAGCAATCAGCCCCAGCATTTT
few | TRBJ2-3 | TRBV28 | TRBD2 | CASIGLAGNNPSTDTQYF | TGTGCCAGCATCGGACTAGCGGGCAATAATCCCAGCACAGATACGCAGTATTTT
few | TRBJ1-5 | TRBV5-1 | TRBD1 | CASSPGQGEIADQPQHF | TGCGCCAGCAGCCCGGGACAGGGCGAAATCGCGGATCAGCCCCAGCATTTT
few | TRBJ1-6 | TRBV5-1 | - | CASTTGGVNSPLHF | TGCGCCAGCACCACGGGCGGTGTTAATTCACCCCTCCACTTT
many | TRBJ2-1 | TRBV7-9 | TRBD1 | CASSKRDSYNEQFF | TGTGCCAGCAGCAAACGGGACAGCTACAATGAGCAGTTCTTC
- | TRBJ2-5 | TRBV20-1 | - | CSARQEALETQYF | TGCAGTGCTAGACAGGAGGCCCTAGAGACCCAGTACTTC
few | TRBJ2-1 | TRBV6-1 | TRBD1 | CATMVWGQGYNEQFF | TGTGCCACAATGGTTTGGGGACAGGGGTACAATGAGCAGTTCTTC
many | TRBJ2-3 | TRBV10-2 | - | CASGDVDSHTDTQCF | TGCGCCAGCGGGGACGTGGACTCCCACACAGATACGCAGTGTTTT
many | TRBJ2-7 | TRBV12-3/TRBV12-4 | TRBD1 | CASSKPGQGYEEQYF | TGTGCCAGCAGTAAACCGGGACAGGGGTACGAGGAGCAGTACTTC
- | TRBJ2-1 | TRBV7-2 | TRBD2 | CASSLASGGGPYNEQFF | TGTGCCAGCAGCTTAGCGTCTGGCGGGGGGCCTTACAATGAGCAGTTCTTC
- | TRBJ2-7 | TRBV28 | - | CASTRVYSYEQYF | TGTGCCAGCACCCGCGTCTATTCCTACGAGCAGTACTTC